The 17 T cell receptor beta chains reported below all come from one sample, sequenced in a study of blood T cells in healthy people across ages (dated by TCRdb to 2015 to 2017). Libraries came from 5' RACE. TCRdb shows the sequencer as Illumina HiSeq 2500. A second 7 to 11 cycle PCR used a sample-barcoded 5' primer and a J-beta primer mix. TCRdb redid the processing of the public reads, applying fastp at Q25 and MiXCR, and retained in-frame beta chains. Rows are unified per CDR3 protein, each entry keeping the most common DNA and genes. Across this sample there are about 1,600,000 distinct CDR3 sequences, with 42% seen only once. Approximately 7.9% of the sample rests with the top ten. Sequencing was carried out using blood. These receptor sequences come from a woman aged 18-30 years in good health.

The chain carries TRBV9 and TRBJ2-4, with 12 bases identical to TRBD2. Germline V CDR1 and CDR2: SGDLS, YYNGEE. With 3 bases clipped from V and 13 bases from J, the junction kept 14 bases outside the gene matches. The CDR3 loop spans 16 amino acids. In DNA, the CDR3 is TGTGCCAGCAGCGCCGGTCTTGGACTAGCGGGACGAGAGCAGTACTTC. As protein: CASSAGLGLAGREQYF.

This sequence joins TRBV20-1 and TRBJ2-4, with 8 bases aligning to TRBD2. Looked up from germline, CDR1 is DFQATT and CDR2 is SNEGSKA (reference sequence). This CDR3 spans 15 amino acids. The V segment lost 3 bases and the J segment 4 bases; nucleotides outside the gene matches: 8. CDR3 loop: CSASSGGPGKNIQYF. The CDR3, as DNA: TGCAGTGCTAGTTCGGGGGGGCCGGGAAAAAACATTCAGTACTTC.

This rearrangement joins TRBV11-2 to TRBJ2-3; D is uncertain. The CDR3 loop spans 14 amino acids. The germline CDR1 and CDR2 sequences are SGHAT and FQNNGV. With 0 bases removed from V and 9 bases from J, the gap between germline ends came to 13 bases. The CDR3 bases are TGTGCCAGCAGCTTAGATCTTAGTTTCGGCACGCAGTATTTT. Translation gives CASSLDLSFGTQYF.

The chain is built from TRBV6-1 and TRBJ1-1, with 7 bases aligning to TRBD1. This CDR3 spans 12 amino acids. V dropped 5 bases and J dropped 10; count of bases not matched to a gene: 7. Per the germline V gene, CDR1 is MNHNS and CDR2 is SASEGT. The CDR3 DNA follows: TGTGCCAGCAGTATACAGGGGTATGGAGCTTTCTTT. It yields the protein CASSIQGYGAFF.

Turning to this clonotype: A much larger clonotype is one base distant, so this may be a read error. This sequence joins TRBV29-1 and TRBJ2-7; possible D gene TRBD1, 6 bases. CDR1 and CDR2 (germline): SQVTM, ANQGSEA. This CDR3 has 14 amino acids. CDR3 residues: CSVEEIGQPYGQYF. The CDR3 region has the DNA TGCAGCGTTGAAGAAATTGGACAGCCCTACGGGCAGTACTTC.

The chain employs TRBV6-1 and TRBJ2-7; a weak D match, TRBD1 (5 bases). V was clipped by 6 bases and J by 4 bases, with 28 bases between them. Germline loops: CDR1 MNHNS, CDR2 SASEGT. The CDR3 covers 18 residues. As DNA, the CDR3 is TGTGCCAGCAGCCATAGACGCGACCAGGGTGGTTCTAATTACGAGCAGTACTTC. It is translated as CASSHRRDQGGSNYEQYF.

This chain connects TRBV5-1 to TRBJ2-1, with D possibly being TRBD2 (6 bases). Germline-derived CDR1 and CDR2 are SGHRS and YFSETQ. The CDR3 is made up of 14 amino acids. The germline V and J ends were trimmed by 7 bases and 1 base, with 12 bases remaining between them. The CDR3 is CASGAGSSYNEQFF. The CDR3 bases are TGCGCCAGCGGGGCGGGAAGTTCCTACAATGAGCAGTTCTTC.

In this sample, this clonotype turned up a few times. The J gene is TRBJ1-1, the V gene TRBV9, with TRBD1 matching 8 bases. The junction had 2 bases not matched to a gene; V was cut back by 3 bases and J by 4 bases. The CDR3 runs to 13 residues. Germline CDR1 is SGDLS and CDR2 is YYNGEE. The CDR3 sequence is CASSADRGTEAFF. The CDR3 bases are TGTGCCAGCAGCGCCGACAGGGGCACTGAAGCTTTCTTT.

The chain has TRBV6-6 and TRBJ2-4, with 9 nucleotides matching TRBD2. V gave up 5 bases and J gave up 13 bases; unmatched junction bases: 12. The CDR3 spans 14 residues. Germline CDR1 and CDR2: MNHNY and SVGAGI (reference sequence). The CDR3 reads CASSPAGTSLRQYF. In nucleotides, the CDR3 is TGTGCCAGCAGTCCCGCCGGGACTAGCCTGAGGCAGTACTTC.

The chain employs TRBV10-3 and TRBJ2-3, with D tentatively TRBD2 (6 bases). The germline CDR1 and CDR2 sequences are ENHRY and SYGVKD. The CDR3 covers 13 residues. V gave up 11 bases and J gave up 1 base, with 13 bases separating them. The CDR3, as DNA: TGTGCCGCCGGGAGAGGGGGCACAGATACGCAGTATTTT. Translation gives CAAGRGGTDTQYF.

This clonotype was detected a few times. V usage is TRBV20-1 and J usage is TRBJ2-7; 14 bases fit TRBD2. V lost 5 bases and J lost 6; bases outside the gene matches: 6. Germline-derived CDR1 and CDR2 are DFQATT and SNEGSKA (reference sequence). CDR3 length: 14 amino acids. The CDR3 DNA is TGCAGTGCTCAAGCCGGGACTAGCGGGAGCGAGCAGTACTTC. The encoded protein is CSAQAGTSGSEQYF.

On this clonotype itself: The CDR3 end shows no conserved phenylalanine or tryptophan, and so a read error is likely. The CDR3 protein is CAISELAGGYQETQYS. For the CDR3, the DNA is TGTGCCATCAGTGAACTAGCGGGGGGCTACCAAGAGACCCAGTACTCC. J is TRBJ2-5 and V is TRBV10-3; the match to TRBD2 covers 12 bases. Losses at the gene ends were 3 bases for V and 0 bases for J; bases not matched to a gene: 2. CDR1 is ENHRY, CDR2 SYGVKD, per germline. CDR3 length: 16 residues.

V and J are TRBV28 and TRBJ1-2; D might be TRBD1 (6 bases). This CDR3 is 15 amino acids long. The germline CDR1 and CDR2 sequences are MDHEN and SYDVKM. V was shortened by 5 bases and J by 2 bases, with 15 bases between the two germline ends. The CDR3 DNA is TGTGCCAGCAGTCCCGGAGGGGGAGGGAACTATGGCTACACCTTC. Its translation is CASSPGGGGNYGYTF.

This clonotype was detected only a few times. The chain carries TRBV7-2 and TRBJ2-3; 9 bases line up with TRBD2. This CDR3 is 18 amino acids long. Germline V lookup: CDR1 SGHTA, CDR2 FQGNSA. V lost 2 bases and J lost 1; bases outside the gene matches: 10. This CDR3 reads CASSLNSGGLLGTDTQYF. CDR3 sequence (DNA): TGTGCCAGCAGCTTAAATAGCGGGGGCCTCCTAGGCACAGATACGCAGTATTTT.

The count of this clonotype is one. The chain carries TRBV20-1 and TRBJ1-5, with D possibly matching TRBD1 (5 bases). V lost 2 bases and J lost 9, with 20 bases in between. This CDR3 region has 15 residues. Per germline, CDR1 DFQATT and CDR2 SNEGSKA (reference sequence). CDR3 region: CSARLPDGTWWPQHF. CDR3 bases: TGCAGTGCTAGACTTCCGGACGGGACTTGGTGGCCCCAGCATTTT.

This clonotype has a handful of counts. The chain recombines TRBV29-1 with TRBJ1-4; 7 bases line up with TRBD1. This CDR3 is built from 12 residues. Germline lookup yields CDR1 SQVTM and CDR2 ANQGSEA. V was clipped by 7 bases and J by 8 bases; unmatched bases: 7. The CDR3 here is CSAYRGDEKLFF. The DNA for the CDR3 is TGCAGCGCCTACAGGGGCGACGAAAAACTGTTTTTT. The full variable domain, completed using reference TRBV29-1 and TRBJ1-4, is SAVISQKPSRDICQRGTSLTIQCQVDSQVTMMFWYRQQPGQSLTLIATANQGSEATYESGFVIDKFPISRPNLTFSTLTVSNMSPEDSSIYLCSAYRGDEKLFFGSGTQLSVL.

This clonotype showed up just a few times. CDR3 sequence: CASTFSPGLAGQETQYF. The CDR3 DNA reads as TGTGCCAGCACCTTCTCACCGGGACTAGCGGGACAAGAGACCCAGTACTTC. The chain uses TRBV7-2 and TRBJ2-5, with 13 nucleotides matching TRBD2. Germline CDR1 and CDR2: SGHTA and FQGNSA. The V segment lost 7 bases and the J segment 2 bases; nucleotides outside the gene matches: 10. This CDR3 has 17 residues.